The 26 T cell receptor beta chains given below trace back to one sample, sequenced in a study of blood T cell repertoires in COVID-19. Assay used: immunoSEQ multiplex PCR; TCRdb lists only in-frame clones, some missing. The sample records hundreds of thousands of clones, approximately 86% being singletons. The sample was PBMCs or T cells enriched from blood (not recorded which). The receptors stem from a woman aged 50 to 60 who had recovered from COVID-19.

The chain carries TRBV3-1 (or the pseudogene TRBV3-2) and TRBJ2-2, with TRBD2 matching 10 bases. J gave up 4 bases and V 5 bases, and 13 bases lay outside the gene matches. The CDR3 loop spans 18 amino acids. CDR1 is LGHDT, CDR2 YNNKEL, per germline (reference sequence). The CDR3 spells CASSSKWALAGVTGELFF. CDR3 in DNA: TGTGCCAGCAGCTCAAAGTGGGCGCTAGCGGGAGTCACCGGGGAGCTGTTTTTT.

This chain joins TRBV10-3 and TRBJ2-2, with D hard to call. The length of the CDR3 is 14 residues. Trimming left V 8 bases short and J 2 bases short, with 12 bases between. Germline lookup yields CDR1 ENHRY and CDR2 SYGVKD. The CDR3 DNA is TGTGCCATCGCCTCGCGCGTAAACACCGGGGAGCTGTTTTTT. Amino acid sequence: CAIASRVNTGELFF.

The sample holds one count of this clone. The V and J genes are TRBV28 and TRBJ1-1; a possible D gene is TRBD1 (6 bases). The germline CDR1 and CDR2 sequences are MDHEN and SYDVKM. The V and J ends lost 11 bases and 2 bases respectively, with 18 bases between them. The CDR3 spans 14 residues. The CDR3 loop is CAGRAGTKNTEAFF. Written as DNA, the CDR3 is TGTGCCGGCCGAGCCGGGACAAAAAACACTGAAGCTTTCTTT. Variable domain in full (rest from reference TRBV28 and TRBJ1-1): DVKVTQSSRYLVKRTGEKVFLECVQDMDHENMFWYRQDPGLGLRLIYFSYDVKMKEKGDIPEGYSVSREKKERFSLILESASTNQTSMYLCAGRAGTKNTEAFFGQGTRLTVV.

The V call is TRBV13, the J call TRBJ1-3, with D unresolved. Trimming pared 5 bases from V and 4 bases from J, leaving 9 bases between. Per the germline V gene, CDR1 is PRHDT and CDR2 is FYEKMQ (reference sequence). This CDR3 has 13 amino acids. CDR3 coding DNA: TGTGCCAGCAGCCGTTCACGGGGAAACACCATATATTTT. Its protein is CASSRSRGNTIYF.

For the CDR3, the DNA is TGTGCCAGCAGTTATTGGGACAGCCCCACCTTC. This gives the protein CASSYWDSPTF. V and J are TRBV6-2 or TRBV6-3 and TRBJ1-2; 7 positions agree with TRBD1. V dropped 3 bases and J dropped 13; count of bases not matched to a gene: 5. This CDR3 is built from 11 residues. Germline V CDR1 and CDR2: MNHEY, SVGEGT.

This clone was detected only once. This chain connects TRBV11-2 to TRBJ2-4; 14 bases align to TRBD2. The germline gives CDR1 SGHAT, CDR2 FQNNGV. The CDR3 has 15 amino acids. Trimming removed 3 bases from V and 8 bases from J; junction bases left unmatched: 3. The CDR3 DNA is TGTGCCAGCAGCTTTGGGACTAGCGGGAGTGACATTCAGTACTTC. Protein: CASSFGTSGSDIQYF.

In DNA form, the CDR3 reads TGTGCCACCAGCAGTCAGAATTCACCCCTCCACTTT. The encoded protein is CATSSQNSPLHF. V is TRBV15 and J is TRBJ1-6; D is ambiguous. V was shortened by 3 bases and J by 7 bases, with 4 bases between the two germline ends. Germline assignment: CDR1 LNHNV and CDR2 YYDKDF (reference sequence). This CDR3 contains 12 residues.

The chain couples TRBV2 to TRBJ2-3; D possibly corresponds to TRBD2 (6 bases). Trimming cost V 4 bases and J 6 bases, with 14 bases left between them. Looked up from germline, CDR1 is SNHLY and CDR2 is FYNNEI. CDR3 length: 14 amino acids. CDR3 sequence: CASSVAENRDTQYF. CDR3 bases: TGTGCCAGCAGTGTAGCGGAGAACAGGGATACGCAGTATTTT.

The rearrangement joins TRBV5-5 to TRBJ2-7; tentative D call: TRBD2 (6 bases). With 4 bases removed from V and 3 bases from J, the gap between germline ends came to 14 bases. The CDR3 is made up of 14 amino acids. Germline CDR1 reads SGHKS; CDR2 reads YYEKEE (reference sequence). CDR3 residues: CASSPLGGHYEQYF. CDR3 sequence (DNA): TGTGCCAGCAGCCCCCTCGGGGGTCACTACGAGCAGTACTTC.

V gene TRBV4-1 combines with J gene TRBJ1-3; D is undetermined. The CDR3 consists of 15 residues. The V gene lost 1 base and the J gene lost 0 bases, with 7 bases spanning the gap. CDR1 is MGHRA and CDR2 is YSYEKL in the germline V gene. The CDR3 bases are TGCGCCAGCAGCCAAGGCGATTACTCTGGAAACACCATATATTTT. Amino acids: CASSQGDYSGNTIYF.

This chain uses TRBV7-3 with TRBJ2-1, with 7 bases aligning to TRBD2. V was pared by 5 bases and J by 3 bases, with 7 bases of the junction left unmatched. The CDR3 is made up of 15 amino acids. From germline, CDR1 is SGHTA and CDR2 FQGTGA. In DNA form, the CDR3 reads TGTGCCAGCAGCCCCCAGAGCGGGAACTACAATGAGCAGTTCTTC. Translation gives CASSPQSGNYNEQFF.

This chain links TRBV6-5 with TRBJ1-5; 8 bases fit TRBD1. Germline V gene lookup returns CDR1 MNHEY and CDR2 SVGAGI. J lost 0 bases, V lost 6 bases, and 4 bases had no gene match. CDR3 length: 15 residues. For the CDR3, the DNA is TGTGCCAGCAGAAGGGACAGGAATAGCAATCAGCCCCAGCATTTT. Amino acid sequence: CASRRDRNSNQPQHF.

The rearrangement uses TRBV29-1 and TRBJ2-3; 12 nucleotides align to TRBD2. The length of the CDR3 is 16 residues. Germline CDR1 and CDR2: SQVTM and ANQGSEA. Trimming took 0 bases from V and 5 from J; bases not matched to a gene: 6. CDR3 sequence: CSVEEDLGLAGDTQYF. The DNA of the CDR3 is TGCAGCGTTGAAGAAGATCTGGGACTAGCGGGAGATACGCAGTATTTT.

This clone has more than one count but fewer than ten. Here the CDR3 DNA reads TGTGCCAGCAGCTGGACAGGGAGCCAGTACGAGCAGTACTTC. It is translated as CASSWTGSQYEQYF. The rearrangement links TRBV5-8 to TRBJ2-7; 8 positions match TRBD1. The CDR3 is 14 amino acids. The V gene end was trimmed by 3 bases and the J gene end by 4 bases; junction bases not matched to a gene: 6. CDR1 is SGHTS, CDR2 YDEGEE, per germline.

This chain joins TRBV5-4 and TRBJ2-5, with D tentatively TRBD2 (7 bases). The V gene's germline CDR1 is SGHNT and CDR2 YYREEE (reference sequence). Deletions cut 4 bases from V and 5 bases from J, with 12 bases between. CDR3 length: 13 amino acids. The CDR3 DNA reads TGTGCCAGCAGCATCCGGGGGGCGGAGACCCAGTACTTC. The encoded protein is CASSIRGAETQYF.

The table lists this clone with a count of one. This CDR3 is CASSIGLAVGYEQYF. CDR3 nucleotides: TGCGCCAGCAGCATCGGACTAGCGGTGGGCTACGAGCAGTACTTC. V usage is TRBV5-1 and J usage is TRBJ2-7, with 10 bases matching TRBD2. Trimming took 4 bases from V and 3 from J; bases not matched to a gene: 7. The CDR3 loop spans 15 amino acids. Germline loops: CDR1 SGHRS, CDR2 YFSETQ.

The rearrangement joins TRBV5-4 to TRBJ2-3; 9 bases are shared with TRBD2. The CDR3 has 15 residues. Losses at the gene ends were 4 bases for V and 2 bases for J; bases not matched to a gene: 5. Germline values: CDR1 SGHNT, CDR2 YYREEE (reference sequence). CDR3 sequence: CASSPAGGHTDTQYF. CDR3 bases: TGTGCCAGCAGCCCAGCGGGAGGTCACACAGATACGCAGTATTTT.

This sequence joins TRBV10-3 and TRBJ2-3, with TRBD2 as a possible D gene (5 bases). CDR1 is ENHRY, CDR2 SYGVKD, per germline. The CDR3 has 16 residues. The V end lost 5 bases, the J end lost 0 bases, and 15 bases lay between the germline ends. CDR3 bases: TGTGCCATCAGTTACACAAGCGGCGCTAGCACAGATACGCAGTATTTT. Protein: CAISYTSGASTDTQYF.

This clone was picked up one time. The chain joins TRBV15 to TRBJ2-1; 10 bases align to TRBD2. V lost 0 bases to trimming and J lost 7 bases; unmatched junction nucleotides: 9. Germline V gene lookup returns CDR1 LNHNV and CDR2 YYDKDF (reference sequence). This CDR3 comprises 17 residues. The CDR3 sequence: CATSRDLLAGAGNEQFF. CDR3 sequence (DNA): TGTGCCACCAGCAGAGATCTCCTAGCGGGAGCGGGGAATGAGCAGTTCTTC.

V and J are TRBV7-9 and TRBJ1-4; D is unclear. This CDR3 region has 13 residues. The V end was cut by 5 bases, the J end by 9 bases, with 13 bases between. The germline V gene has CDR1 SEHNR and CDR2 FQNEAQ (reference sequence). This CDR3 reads CASSQNEYQKLFF. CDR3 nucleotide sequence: TGTGCCAGCAGCCAAAACGAGTACCAAAAACTGTTTTTT.

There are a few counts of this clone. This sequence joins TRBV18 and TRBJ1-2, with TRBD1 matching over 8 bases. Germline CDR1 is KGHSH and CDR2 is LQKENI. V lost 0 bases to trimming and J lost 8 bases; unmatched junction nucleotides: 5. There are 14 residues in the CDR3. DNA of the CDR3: TGTGCCAGCTCACCACCCGGGACAGGTTCCGGCTACACCTTC. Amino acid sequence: CASSPPGTGSGYTF.

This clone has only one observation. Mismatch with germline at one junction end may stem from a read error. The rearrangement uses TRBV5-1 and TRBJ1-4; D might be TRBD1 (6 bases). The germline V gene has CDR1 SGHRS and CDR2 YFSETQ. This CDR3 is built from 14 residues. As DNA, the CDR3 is TGCGCCAGCAGCCCAGGGGACCCCAATGAAAACCTGTTTTTT. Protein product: CASSPGDPNENLFF.

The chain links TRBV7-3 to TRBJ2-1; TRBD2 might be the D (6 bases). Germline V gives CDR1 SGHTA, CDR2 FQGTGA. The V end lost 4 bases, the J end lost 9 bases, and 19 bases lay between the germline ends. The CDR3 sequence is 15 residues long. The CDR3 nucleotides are TGTGCCAGCAGCTCCGGAGGGTTTCGGGGGAGTGAGCAGTTCTTC. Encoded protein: CASSSGGFRGSEQFF. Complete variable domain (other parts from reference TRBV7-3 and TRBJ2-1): GAGVSQTPSNKVTEKGKYVELRCDPISGHTALYWYRQSLGQGPEFLIYFQGTGAADDSGLPNDRFFAVRPEGSVSTLKIQRTERGDSAVYLCASSSGGFRGSEQFFGPGTRLTVL.

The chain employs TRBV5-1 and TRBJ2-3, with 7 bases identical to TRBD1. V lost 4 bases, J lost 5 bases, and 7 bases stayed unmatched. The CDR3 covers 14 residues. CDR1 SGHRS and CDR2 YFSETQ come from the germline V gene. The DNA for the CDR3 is TGCGCCAGCAGCCCGACAGGGCTGGTAGATACGCAGTATTTT. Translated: CASSPTGLVDTQYF.

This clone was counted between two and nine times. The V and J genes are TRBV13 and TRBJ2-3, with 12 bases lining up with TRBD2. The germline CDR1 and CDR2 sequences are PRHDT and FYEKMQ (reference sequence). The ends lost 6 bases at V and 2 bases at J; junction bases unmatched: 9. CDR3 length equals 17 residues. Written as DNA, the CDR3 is TGTGCCAGCAGACTCCGAGGACTAGCGGGATTCACAGATACGCAGTATTTT. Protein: CASRLRGLAGFTDTQYF. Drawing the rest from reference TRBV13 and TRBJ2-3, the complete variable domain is AAGVIQSPRHLIKEKRETATLKCYPIPRHDTVYWYQQGPGQDPQFLISFYEKMQSDKGSIPDRFSAQQFSDYHSELNMSSLELGDSALYFCASRLRGLAGFTDTQYFGPGTRLTVL.

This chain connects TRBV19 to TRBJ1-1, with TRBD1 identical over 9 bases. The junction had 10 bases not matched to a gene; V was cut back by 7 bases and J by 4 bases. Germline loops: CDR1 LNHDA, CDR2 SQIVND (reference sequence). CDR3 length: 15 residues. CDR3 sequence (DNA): TGTGCCAGTAAGGGTCGGCGGACAGGGGTCACTGAAGCTTTCTTT. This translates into CASKGRRTGVTEAFF.